These T cell receptor beta chains were read from a single sample in a study of early T cells in non-severe SARS-CoV-2 infection. Each CDR3 protein gets one entry after TCRdb re-called the 5' RACE reads with MiXCR. In the table there are 75,000 to 100,000 distinct CDR3 sequences, 14% of which are singletons. Sequenced sample: whole blood. These receptor sequences come from an adult who was a healthcare worker with PCR-confirmed SARS-CoV-2 infection or an uninfected control (not recorded which). Each CDR3 is given with its conserved first and last residue. D genes are given only for firm matches. Not all rows give a size; the values are once, few, many and, for expanded clones, a class.

d_call: TRBD1; j_call: TRBJ1-2; v_call: TRBV11-3; clone_size: many; cdr3_nt: TGTGCCAGCAGCAAGGACGGGACAGGGAGGGGCTACACCTTC; cdr3_aa: CASSKDGTGRGYTF
d_call: -; j_call: TRBJ2-2; v_call: TRBV29-1; clone_size: -; cdr3_nt: TGCAGCGTTGATCGGGGGGCGGCAACCGGGGAGCTGTTTTTT; cdr3_aa: CSVDRGAATGELFF
d_call: -; j_call: TRBJ2-5; v_call: TRBV6-2/TRBV6-3; clone_size: many; cdr3_nt: TGTGCCAGCAGGCAGGGGAGTCGAGAGACCCAGTACTTC; cdr3_aa: CASRQGSRETQYF
d_call: -; j_call: TRBJ1-1; v_call: TRBV3-1; clone_size: -; cdr3_nt: TGTGCCAGCAGCCAACATCCTCTAGAGAATGAAGCTTTCTTT; cdr3_aa: CASSQHPLENEAFF
d_call: -; j_call: TRBJ1-5; v_call: TRBV6-2/TRBV6-3; clone_size: -; cdr3_nt: TGTGCCAGCAGGGCGAGGGGGAGTCAGCCCCAGCATTTT; cdr3_aa: CASRARGSQPQHF
d_call: -; j_call: TRBJ2-5; v_call: TRBV7-9; clone_size: medium-sized; cdr3_nt: TGTGCCAGCAGCTTAGCCGGGGGAGAGACCCAGTACTTC; cdr3_aa: CASSLAGGETQYF
d_call: -; j_call: TRBJ1-1; v_call: TRBV25-1; clone_size: many; cdr3_nt: TGTGCCAGCAGGGCTCTGGGTAACACTGAAGCTTTCTTT; cdr3_aa: CASRALGNTEAFF
d_call: -; j_call: TRBJ2-2; v_call: TRBV29-1; clone_size: few; cdr3_nt: TGCAGCGTTGGGGGCGTTGATGCAGGCCCGAACACCGGGGAGCTGTTTTTT; cdr3_aa: CSVGGVDAGPNTGELFF
d_call: -; j_call: TRBJ1-1; v_call: TRBV7-3; clone_size: many; cdr3_nt: TGTGCCAGCAGCTTAGATGAGGTGAACACTGAAGCTTTCTTT; cdr3_aa: CASSLDEVNTEAFF
d_call: -; j_call: TRBJ1-5; v_call: TRBV6-5; clone_size: few; cdr3_nt: TGTGCCAGCAGTGGGGGGGCAGGTAGAAAGCCCCAGCATTTT; cdr3_aa: CASSGGAGRKPQHF
d_call: -; j_call: TRBJ1-1; v_call: TRBV7-3; clone_size: few; cdr3_nt: TGTGCCAGCAGCCTCGGACCGATCCCGAACACTGAAGCTTTCTTT; cdr3_aa: CASSLGPIPNTEAFF
d_call: -; j_call: TRBJ2-2; v_call: TRBV20-1; clone_size: -; cdr3_nt: TGCAGTGCTGGCACCCCTCCAGGGGAGCTGTTTTTT; cdr3_aa: CSAGTPPGELFF
d_call: -; j_call: TRBJ2-1; v_call: TRBV6-4; clone_size: -; cdr3_nt: TGTGCCAGCAGCCCCGAGCAGGGCTCCTACAATGAGCAGTTCTTC; cdr3_aa: CASSPEQGSYNEQFF
d_call: TRBD2; j_call: TRBJ2-5; v_call: TRBV10-2; clone_size: -; cdr3_nt: TGCGCCAGCAACCTAGCGGGGGGGGAGACCCAGTACTTC; cdr3_aa: CASNLAGGETQYF
d_call: TRBD2; j_call: TRBJ2-1; v_call: TRBV6-2/TRBV6-3; clone_size: -; cdr3_nt: TGTGCCAGCAGTTACCCCGGGACTATGATCTCCTACAATGAGCAGTTCTTC; cdr3_aa: CASSYPGTMISYNEQFF
d_call: -; j_call: TRBJ2-3; v_call: TRBV18; clone_size: few; cdr3_nt: TGTGCCAGCTCACCCCGACAGACCCAGGACACAGATACGCAGTATTTT; cdr3_aa: CASSPRQTQDTDTQYF
d_call: -; j_call: TRBJ1-4; v_call: TRBV18; clone_size: few; cdr3_nt: TGTGCCAGCTCACCATTGGGGGAAAAACTGTTTTTT; cdr3_aa: CASSPLGEKLFF
d_call: -; j_call: TRBJ2-2; v_call: TRBV21-1; clone_size: many; cdr3_nt: TGTGCCAGCAGCTCCTTCGCCACAGCACATTCGAACACCGGGGAGCTGTTTTTT; cdr3_aa: CASSSFATAHSNTGELFF
d_call: -; j_call: TRBJ1-1; v_call: TRBV29-1; clone_size: many; cdr3_nt: TGCAGCGTTGGGCGTAACACTGAAGCTTTCTTT; cdr3_aa: CSVGRNTEAFF
d_call: -; j_call: TRBJ2-7; v_call: TRBV28; clone_size: -; cdr3_nt: TGTGCCAGCAGTTTCCATGGACAAGCCTACGAGCAGTACTTC; cdr3_aa: CASSFHGQAYEQYF
d_call: -; j_call: TRBJ2-7; v_call: TRBV11-2; clone_size: -; cdr3_nt: TGTGCCAGCAGCTCGCTCCAAGGCTCCTACGAGCAGTACTTC; cdr3_aa: CASSSLQGSYEQYF
d_call: -; j_call: TRBJ1-3; v_call: TRBV4-1; clone_size: -; cdr3_nt: TGCGCCAGCAGCCAGCGGACAGACCTAGATTCCCTTAGCTCTGGAAACACCATATATTTT; cdr3_aa: CASSQRTDLDSLSSGNTIYF
d_call: -; j_call: TRBJ2-1; v_call: TRBV29-1; clone_size: many; cdr3_nt: TGCAGCGTTGTGTTTTACTCGAGCTCCTACAATGAGCAGTTCTTC; cdr3_aa: CSVVFYSSSYNEQFF
d_call: TRBD1; j_call: TRBJ1-1; v_call: TRBV29-1; clone_size: -; cdr3_nt: TGCAGCGTTGGGACAGGGGACGTGACTGAAGCTTTCTTT; cdr3_aa: CSVGTGDVTEAFF
d_call: -; j_call: TRBJ2-3; v_call: TRBV29-1; clone_size: -; cdr3_nt: TGCAGCGTTGATGCGGGGGCCATGGATACGCAGTATTTT; cdr3_aa: CSVDAGAMDTQYF
d_call: -; j_call: TRBJ1-1; v_call: TRBV18; clone_size: few; cdr3_nt: TGTGCCAGCTCACCACCAGGGAGGAACACTGAAGCTTTCTTT; cdr3_aa: CASSPPGRNTEAFF
d_call: -; j_call: TRBJ1-5; v_call: TRBV5-1; clone_size: many; cdr3_nt: TGCGCCAGCAGCTGGACCTATAGCAATCAGCCCCAGCATTTT; cdr3_aa: CASSWTYSNQPQHF
d_call: -; j_call: TRBJ2-3; v_call: TRBV29-1; clone_size: few; cdr3_nt: TGCAGCGCGAAGGGGGGGGACACTAGCACAGATACGCAGTATTTT; cdr3_aa: CSAKGGDTSTDTQYF
d_call: TRBD1; j_call: TRBJ2-7; v_call: TRBV29-1; clone_size: -; cdr3_nt: TGCAGCGCGGTCAGTGACAGGGACGAGCAGTACTTC; cdr3_aa: CSAVSDRDEQYF
d_call: TRBD1; j_call: TRBJ1-5; v_call: TRBV18; clone_size: few; cdr3_nt: TGTGCCAGCTCACCCTCCACGGGACAGTCTAATCAGCCCCAGCATTTT; cdr3_aa: CASSPSTGQSNQPQHF